Sequencing of this T cell receptor (beta chain) was carried out in a study of neurological immune-mediated disorders. General study results and limits: Expansion of TCR clones was greatest in HTLV-1-associated myelopathy and smallest in multiple sclerosis, where it fell below that of healthy controls.

The table lists this clonotype with many counts. Its specificity is unknown. Germline and junction disagree at one end, which may indicate a read error. A 10-nucleotide random UMI tagged transcripts in template-switch 5'RACE cDNA synthesis. TCRdb reprocessed the 5' RACE reads via MiXCR and lists one record per CDR3 protein. The table includes roughly 30,000 distinct CDR3 sequences, about 4.5% detected once. The CDR3 has 11 amino acids. Germline loops: CDR1 DFQATT, CDR2 SNEGSKA (reference sequence). Sequenced sample: PBMCs. This receptor was taken from a man aged 18 to 35 in good health. The rearrangement links TRBV20-1 to TRBJ1-2; tentative D call: TRBD1 (6 bases). Written as DNA, the CDR3 is TGCAGTGCTAGAGTTCAGGGGATGAACTGCTTC. It encodes CSARVQGMNCF.